The source of this T cell receptor beta chain is a study of blood T cell repertoires in COVID-19. Turning to the study itself: Sites in the United States, Italy and Spain provided acute and convalescent COVID-19 samples.

The CDR3 is 16 amino acids. Trimming stripped 3 bases from V and 0 bases from J, with 12 bases between. CDR1 and CDR2 from the germline V gene are SEHNR and FQNEAQ (reference sequence). Assay: immunoSEQ multiplex PCR; the TCRdb copy retains only in-frame clones and omits some. The sample lists more than 150,000 clones, 84% occurring once. This clonotype was obtained from a woman aged 50 to 60 with acute or convalescent COVID-19. The sample comprised peripheral blood. This sequence joins TRBV7-9 and TRBJ1-3, with TRBD1 as a possible D gene (6 bases). The CDR3 nucleotides are TGTGCCAGCAGCTTCCGGGACACCTACTCTGGAAACACCATATATTTT. As protein: CASSFRDTYSGNTIYF.